This TCR beta chain was profiled in a study of blood T cell repertoires in COVID-19. Germline V gene lookup returns CDR1 SGHDT and CDR2 YYEEEE. The CDR3 covers 14 residues. The V end lost 0 bases, the J end lost 1 base, and 6 bases lay between the germline ends. Produced via immunoSEQ multiplex PCR; TCRdb's table is partial and in-frame only. In the table there are roughly 150,000 clones, over 90% of which are singletons. This sequence originates from a woman aged 55-70 years with COVID-19, enrolled during active disease. The rearrangement joins TRBV5-6 to TRBJ2-3; D not certain. Sequencing input: peripheral blood. The CDR3 here is CASSLVAGTDTQYF. CDR3 nucleotide sequence: TGTGCCAGCAGCTTGGTAGCAGGCACAGATACGCAGTATTTT.